Following are 31 T cell receptor beta chains from one sample sequenced in a study of cytomegalovirus exposure and HLA in healthy donors. Assay: immunoSEQ multiplex PCR; the TCRdb copy retains only in-frame clones and omits some. The sample includes more than 110,000 clones, 88% of them seen just once. The sample taken for sequencing was PBMCs. The origin of the receptors is a woman aged 18 to 35 in good health and CMV-seropositive.

The sample holds a few counts of this clone. The chain joins TRBV7-8 to TRBJ2-7; 7 bases fit TRBD2. This CDR3 contains 15 residues. Germline V gene sequence: CDR1 SGHVS, CDR2 FQNEAQ. The V and J ends lost 6 bases and 7 bases, in that order; junction bases with no gene match: 15. The CDR3 is CASRERTSPAREQYF. The CDR3 DNA sequence: TGTGCCAGCAGAGAACGGACTAGTCCCGCTAGGGAGCAGTACTTC.

This chain joins TRBV4-2 and TRBJ2-3; TRBD2 matches 10 bases. From germline, CDR1 is LGHNA and CDR2 YNFKEQ. The CDR3 contains 19 residues. J lost 0 bases, V lost 0 bases, and 9 bases had no gene match. The CDR3 sequence: CASSQERALAGGSTDTQYF. The CDR3, as DNA: TGTGCCAGCAGCCAAGAGAGGGCCTTAGCGGGGGGAAGCACAGATACGCAGTATTTT.

This clone appeared once. The chain links TRBV30 to TRBJ1-4; D possibly corresponds to TRBD1 (5 bases). Germline CDR1 is GTSNPN and CDR2 is SVGIG (reference sequence). V dropped 2 bases and J dropped 4 bases, with 11 bases sitting between them. The CDR3 loop spans 14 amino acids. This chain's CDR3 is CAWSSGGINEKLFF. In DNA form, the CDR3 reads TGTGCCTGGAGTTCCGGGGGGATTAATGAAAAACTGTTTTTT. Variable domain in full (rest from reference TRBV30 and TRBJ1-4): SQTIHQWPATLVQPVGSPLSLECTVEGTSNPNLYWYRQAAGRGLQLLFYSVGIGQISSEVPQNLSASRPQDRQFILSSKKLLLSDSGFYLCAWSSGGINEKLFFGSGTQLSVL.

The CDR3 DNA reads TGTGCCAGTAGTATAAGGACAGGAAGCAATCAGCCCCAGCATTTT. Amino acids: CASSIRTGSNQPQHF. The rearrangement uses TRBV19 and TRBJ1-5; TRBD1 matches 7 bases. J gave up 1 base and V 2 bases, and 2 bases lay outside the gene matches. The germline CDR1 and CDR2 sequences are LNHDA and SQIVND (reference sequence). CDR3 length: 15 residues.

The rearrangement links TRBV5-1 to TRBJ2-3; D is unclear. The CDR3 extends over 15 amino acids. V was trimmed by 2 bases and J by 6 bases, leaving 16 bases between them. Germline CDR1 is SGHRS and CDR2 is YFSETQ. CDR3 nucleotide sequence: TGCGCCAGCAGCTTCAGACAAATCGAGAAGGATACGCAGTATTTT. This encodes CASSFRQIEKDTQYF.

The chain combines TRBV9 with TRBJ2-7; TRBD2 matches at 10 bases. The CDR3 runs to 18 residues. Germline loops: CDR1 SGDLS, CDR2 YYNGEE. J lost 7 bases, V lost 2 bases, and 18 bases had no gene match. CDR3 sequence reads: CASSVQTSTGTSAEEQYF. The CDR3 region has the DNA TGTGCCAGCAGCGTTCAAACATCTACCGGGACTAGCGCAGAGGAGCAGTACTTC. Filled out from reference TRBV9 and TRBJ2-7, the complete variable domain reads DSGVTQTPKHLITATGQRVTLRCSPRSGDLSVYWYQQSLDQGLQFLIQYYNGEERAKGNILERFSAQQFPDLHSELNLSSLELGDSALYFCASSVQTSTGTSAEEQYFGPGTRLTVT.

J is TRBJ1-1 and V is TRBV10-3, with 11 nucleotides matching TRBD1. With V trimmed by 4 bases and J by 3 bases, 1 base remained unmatched. Germline values: CDR1 ENHRY, CDR2 SYGVKD. The length of the CDR3 is 14 residues. The CDR3 loop is CAISGDRGDTEAFF. The DNA for the CDR3 is TGTGCCATCAGTGGGGACAGGGGGGACACTGAAGCTTTCTTT.

This clone was counted a few times. The rearrangement links TRBV2 to TRBJ2-7, with TRBD1 matching over 11 bases. With 11 bases clipped from V and 3 bases from J, the junction kept 6 bases outside the gene matches. The CDR3 is made up of 13 amino acids. In germline, CDR1 is SNHLY, CDR2 FYNNEI. The CDR3 DNA follows: TGTGCCCAGGTGGGGACAGGGGGCTACGAGCAGTACTTC. Its protein is CAQVGTGGYEQYF.

The chain links TRBV11-3 to TRBJ2-7; TRBD2 aligns across 12 bases. This CDR3 contains 16 residues. V was clipped by 5 bases and J by 5 bases; unmatched bases: 10. Germline assignment: CDR1 SGHNT and CDR2 YENEEA. CDR3 in amino acids: CASSPLLAGGLHEQYF. CDR3 DNA sequence: TGTGCCAGCAGCCCACTTCTAGCGGGGGGGCTCCACGAGCAGTACTTC.

The CDR3 DNA is TGTGCCGTACAGGGGATGAACACTGAAGCTTTCTTT. Encoded protein: CAVQGMNTEAFF. The chain links TRBV19 to TRBJ1-1, with 7 bases lining up with TRBD1. The germline V gene encodes CDR1 LNHDA and CDR2 SQIVND (reference sequence). The CDR3 totals 12 residues. The V segment lost 11 bases and the J segment 0 bases; nucleotides outside the gene matches: 3.

The chain has TRBV19 and TRBJ2-6, with 7 bases lining up with TRBD1. Germline V gene lookup returns CDR1 LNHDA and CDR2 SQIVND (reference sequence). CDR3 length: 17 amino acids. Germline trimming cut 5 bases from V and 5 bases from J; bases unmatched to any gene: 12. DNA of the CDR3: TGTGCCAGTAGTCCGACAGGGAATATGCTCAGGGCCAACGTCCTGACTTTC. It specifies CASSPTGNMLRANVLTF.

This clone was seen once. The chain recombines TRBV9 with TRBJ2-2; a possible D gene is TRBD1 (5 bases). The V and J ends lost 2 bases and 4 bases respectively, with 12 bases between them. CDR1 and CDR2 from the germline V gene are SGDLS and YYNGEE. The CDR3 extends over 15 amino acids. As DNA, the CDR3 is TGTGCCAGCAGCGTTGGCCCTGGGGCCACCGGGGAGCTGTTTTTT. Translated, it gives CASSVGPGATGELFF. Full variable domain (outside the CDR3, taken from reference TRBV9 and TRBJ2-2): DSGVTQTPKHLITATGQRVTLRCSPRSGDLSVYWYQQSLDQGLQFLIQYYNGEERAKGNILERFSAQQFPDLHSELNLSSLELGDSALYFCASSVGPGATGELFFGEGSRLTVL.

This rearrangement joins TRBV9 to TRBJ2-2; D remains ambiguous. The germline V and J ends were trimmed by 0 bases and 0 bases, with 6 bases remaining between them. The CDR3 is made up of 15 amino acids. CDR1 is SGDLS, CDR2 YYNGEE, per germline. The DNA for the CDR3 is TGTGCCAGCAGCGTAGGACATCCGAACACCGGGGAGCTGTTTTTT. Translated: CASSVGHPNTGELFF.

This clone was counted a single time. CDR3 nucleotides: TGTGCCAGCAGTACAGAGCGGACGGGGAACACTGAAGCTTTCTTT. Translation gives CASSTERTGNTEAFF. J is TRBJ1-1 and V is TRBV28; D call uncertain. This CDR3 is built from 15 residues. Germline V gene lookup returns CDR1 MDHEN and CDR2 SYDVKM. Trimming pared 5 bases from V and 1 base from J, leaving 14 bases between.

This chain links TRBV5-1 with TRBJ2-1; no firm D call. The CDR3 is 15 residues long. Germline V gene data show CDR1 as SGHRS and CDR2 as YFSETQ. Trimming removed 0 bases at V and 2 bases at J, with 9 bases between. CDR3 coding DNA: TGCGCCAGCAGCTTGGATGGCGGTACCTACAATGAGCAGTTCTTC. It specifies CASSLDGGTYNEQFF. The full variable domain, rest sourced from reference TRBV5-1 and TRBJ2-1, is KAGVTQTPRYLIKTRGQQVTLSCSPISGHRSVSWYQQTPGQGLQFLFEYFSETQRNKGNFPGRFSGRQFSNSRSEMNVSTLELGDSALYLCASSLDGGTYNEQFFGPGTRLTVL.

This clone was observed a single time. The gene calls are TRBV6-5 and TRBJ1-6; D unresolved. Germline V gene lookup returns CDR1 MNHEY and CDR2 SVGAGI. V lost 6 bases and J lost 4, with 10 bases in between. This CDR3 region has 14 residues. For the CDR3, the DNA is TGTGCCAGCAGCCGCCGCCGGTATAATTCACCCCTCCACTTT. It is translated as CASSRRRYNSPLHF.

This clone appeared a single time. The chain combines TRBV30 with TRBJ1-1; D might be TRBD1 (5 bases). V was shortened by 4 bases and J by 1 base, with 10 bases between the two germline ends. Per germline, CDR1 GTSNPN and CDR2 SVGIG (reference sequence). The CDR3 has 13 residues. CDR3 sequence reads: CAWTRVENTEAFF. The CDR3 region has the DNA TGTGCCTGGACCAGGGTCGAGAACACTGAAGCTTTCTTT.

V is TRBV5-1 and J is TRBJ2-5; 12 bases fit TRBD2. The germline gives CDR1 SGHRS, CDR2 YFSETQ. The CDR3 has 20 residues. After removal of 7 bases from V and 4 bases from J, the junction contained 23 bases not matched to a gene. CDR3 DNA sequence: TGCGCCAGCCTTCTGGGTACACCTAGCGGGAGGGTTTGGGGCCGAGAGACCCAGTACTTC. Its protein is CASLLGTPSGRVWGRETQYF.

V usage is TRBV28 and J usage is TRBJ2-1; TRBD2 aligns across 8 bases. The CDR3 is 15 amino acids. Germline V lookup: CDR1 MDHEN, CDR2 SYDVKM. V lost 3 bases, J lost 11 bases, and 12 bases stayed unmatched. This CDR3 is CASSLGGLDTRKQFF. CDR3 DNA: TGTGCCAGCAGTTTGGGGGGACTAGACACAAGGAAGCAGTTCTTC.

This chain uses TRBV27 with TRBJ2-7, with TRBD2 matching over 10 bases. Germline V gene lookup returns CDR1 MNHEY and CDR2 SMNVEV (reference sequence). J was trimmed by 7 bases and V by 0 bases; bases with no gene match: 6. The CDR3 is made up of 15 amino acids. The chain's CDR3 is CASSLSPSGSGEQYF. Written as DNA, the CDR3 is TGTGCCAGCAGTTTATCGCCTAGCGGGAGCGGTGAGCAGTACTTC.

The chain recombines TRBV5-8 with TRBJ2-1; D possibly corresponds to TRBD2 (5 bases). The CDR3 is made up of 15 amino acids. The ends were cut back, 4 bases at V and 10 bases at J, with 21 bases in the middle. Germline loops: CDR1 SGHTS, CDR2 YDEGEE. The CDR3 bases are TGTGCCAGCAGCCTGGGCCTAGCCTCCGCCGGCGAGCAGTTCTTC. Translating gives CASSLGLASAGEQFF.

The J gene is TRBJ1-2, the V gene TRBV27; D ambiguous. Germline V CDR1 and CDR2: MNHEY, SMNVEV (reference sequence). The CDR3 contains 14 residues. Trimming cost V 3 bases and J 2 bases, with 10 bases left between them. This chain's CDR3 is CASSFRTGNYGYTF. The CDR3, as DNA: TGTGCCAGCAGTTTCCGGACGGGAAACTATGGCTACACCTTC.

The chain joins TRBV7-3 to TRBJ1-1; 8 nucleotides align to TRBD1. This CDR3 spans 14 amino acids. From germline, CDR1 is SGHTA and CDR2 FQGTGA. With 1 base clipped from V and 7 bases from J, the junction kept 5 bases outside the gene matches. CDR3 sequence (DNA): TGTGCCAGCAGCTTAATTGGACAGGGTGGTGAAGCTTTCTTT. Translation: CASSLIGQGGEAFF.

The chain recombines TRBV10-3 with TRBJ1-3; D gene ambiguous. V was shortened by 8 bases and J by 0 bases, with 8 bases between the two germline ends. CDR1 is ENHRY and CDR2 is SYGVKD in the germline V gene. The CDR3 loop spans 13 amino acids. Written as DNA, the CDR3 is TGTGCCATCGCCAGCGTCTCTGGAAACACCATATATTTT. Its protein is CAIASVSGNTIYF.

V gene TRBV18 combines with J gene TRBJ2-7; unclear D gene. The ends were cut back, 6 bases at V and 7 bases at J, with 16 bases in the middle. There are 13 residues in the CDR3. CDR1 is KGHSH and CDR2 is LQKENI in the germline V gene. CDR3 bases: TGTGCCAGCTCTAGTTCTCGTGCGGCGGAGCAGTACTTC. Protein sequence: CASSSSRAAEQYF.

V gene TRBV9 combines with J gene TRBJ2-3; tentative D call: TRBD1 (6 bases). Trimming stripped 0 bases from V and 1 base from J, with 9 bases between. CDR3 length: 15 amino acids. From germline, CDR1 is SGDLS and CDR2 YYNGEE. The CDR3 bases are TGTGCCAGCAGCGTAGGGGGGCGGCGCACAGATACGCAGTATTTT. The encoded protein is CASSVGGRRTDTQYF.

The V call is TRBV4-2, the J call TRBJ2-6; a possible D gene is TRBD1 (7 bases). There are 19 residues in the CDR3. Germline V CDR1 and CDR2: LGHNA, YNFKEQ. Trimming removed 1 base from V and 0 bases from J, with 16 bases in between. The CDR3 DNA follows: TGTGCCAGCAGCCAAGTTGAGGGGGGACAGCCCTCTGGGGCCAACGTCCTGACTTTC. Its protein product is CASSQVEGGQPSGANVLTF.

This chain joins TRBV29-1 and TRBJ1-1; D possibly corresponds to TRBD1 (6 bases). CDR3 size: 16 residues. CDR1 and CDR2 from the germline V gene are SQVTM and ANQGSEA. Trimming left V 4 bases short and J 0 bases short, with 18 bases between. CDR3 sequence: CSVVTGSSVMNTEAFF. As DNA, the CDR3 is TGCAGCGTTGTCACAGGGAGCTCGGTTATGAACACTGAAGCTTTCTTT.

The chain uses TRBV5-6 and TRBJ2-7, with TRBD1 identical over 7 bases. Per germline, CDR1 SGHDT and CDR2 YYEEEE. V dropped 3 bases and J dropped 4; count of bases not matched to a gene: 7. The CDR3 runs 14 residues. The CDR3 loop reads CASSSPGQIYEQYF. The CDR3 DNA reads TGTGCCAGCAGCTCACCGGGACAGATTTACGAGCAGTACTTC.

The table lists this clone with a few counts. The V call is TRBV2, the J call TRBJ2-2; TRBD2 matches 8 bases. The CDR3 loop spans 14 amino acids. Unmatched junction bases numbered 1, after V lost 7 bases and J lost 0 bases. Germline V gene data show CDR1 as SNHLY and CDR2 as FYNNEI. The CDR3 region has the DNA TGTGCCAGCACGGGACTAGCGAACACCGGGGAGCTGTTTTTT. Translating it yields CASTGLANTGELFF.

DNA of the CDR3: TGTGCCAGCAGCGGGGGACAGAGCCGCCGGGAAACGCAGTATTTT. Residues: CASSGGQSRRETQYF. The genes are TRBV7-2 and TRBJ2-3; 7 nucleotides align to TRBD1. V trimming: 5 bases; J trimming: 9 bases; junction bases outside the gene matches: 14. CDR3 length: 15 residues. The germline gives CDR1 SGHTA, CDR2 FQGNSA.